This T cell receptor beta chain was sequenced during a study of cytomegalovirus exposure and HLA in healthy donors. Researchers ran the PCR with 60 Vbeta and 13 Jbeta primers. Original processing notes: An analysis that came later counted approximately 76 million unique TCR beta chains, around 12 million shared. Method: immunoSEQ multiplex PCR; TCRdb's copy keeps in-frame clones and lacks some. The DNA was the basis for D and trimming; V, J and clone size are from that table. The table lists approximately 160,000 clones, 60% to 85% of them singletons, with roughly 0.76% in the top ten. Study-level points and caveats: In a later analysis, at a false discovery rate of 0.05, approximately 16,000 TCR beta sequences matched HLA alleles. With high specificity and sensitivity, the classifier reportedly diagnosed cytomegalovirus status.

J was trimmed by 6 bases and V by 3 bases; bases with no gene match: 10. CDR1 SEHNR and CDR2 FQNEAQ come from the germline V gene (reference sequence). This CDR3 is built from 16 residues. Turning to this clone: Antigen specificity is unknown.

The sequence came from a female donor in good health and CMV-seronegative. The V and J genes are TRBV7-9 and TRBJ2-3; 9 nucleotides match TRBD1. Sequenced sample: PBMCs. The CDR3 reads CASSFLPGQGYDTQYF. DNA of the CDR3: TGTGCCAGCAGCTTTTTACCGGGACAGGGTTACGATACGCAGTATTTT.